The rows below give T cell receptor beta chains drawn from one sample of a study of kidney transplant recipient with SARS-CoV-2 infection. Each CDR3 protein is one row after TCRdb ran MiXCR on the reads. Among 200,000 to 300,000 distinct CDR3 sequences listed, 25% to 35% were seen once. The specimen comprised a blood sample, sampled at baseline and between days 110 and 120 from a kidney transplant recipient. These receptors were collected from a male patient in his thirties who had COVID-19 and was a kidney transplant recipient. Some T cells may originate from the graft donor. CDR3s leave out the opening cysteine and the closing phenylalanine or tryptophan.

J: TRBJ1-2
V: TRBV2
CDR3: ASSLDNYGYT

J: TRBJ2-1
V: TRBV29-1
CDR3: SVGGLAGGVYNEQF

J: TRBJ2-7
V: TRBV24-1
CDR3: ATSEAGTGLRHEQY

J: TRBJ2-1
V: TRBV19
CDR3: ASRARMVVNEQF

J: TRBJ1-2
V: TRBV25-1
CDR3: ASSRYQELGKTYGYT

J: TRBJ1-2
V: TRBV8-2
CDR3: GSLNVDSRKTYGYT

J: TRBJ1-5
V: TRBV2
CDR3: ASNRGTAGQPQH

J: TRBJ1-2
V: TRBV6-2/TRBV6-3
CDR3: ASSRVCCIGKTYGYT

J: TRBJ1-2
V: TRBV10-2
CDR3: ASSWTCTSRKTYGYT

J: TRBJ1-2
V: TRBV27
CDR3: ASSPKSHRDHYGYT

J: TRBJ2-3
V: TRBV24-1
CDR3: TTSDLTSGGALDTQY

J: TRBJ2-2
V: TRBV6-5
CDR3: ASSRTSGRQSTGELF

J: TRBJ2-5
V: TRBV18
CDR3: ASSPPVGTGGRQETQY

J: TRBJ2-2
V: TRBV7-9
CDR3: ASSIVLGWGGELF

J: TRBJ2-5
V: TRBV7-2
CDR3: ASSPGLAGGPSGETQY

J: TRBJ2-1
V: TRBV7-2
CDR3: ASSLAGTGHNEQF

J: TRBJ1-5
V: TRBV20-1
CDR3: SAGGTLSNQPQH

J: TRBJ1-2
V: TRBV12-3/TRBV12-4
CDR3: ASSNMYSFRKTYGYT

J: TRBJ2-7
V: TRBV28
CDR3: ASSLASSGRTYEQY

J: TRBJ2-3
V: TRBV19
CDR3: ASSPTGTTDTQY

J: .
V: TRBV9
CDR3: ASSVGQRGGETQY

J: TRBJ2-1
V: TRBV28
CDR3: ASSPGGGNKQF

J: TRBJ2-2
V: TRBV6-6
CDR3: ASSYNDRGALTGELF

J: TRBJ2-1
V: TRBV5-1
CDR3: ASSSRQGSNEQF

J: TRBJ1-2
V: TRBV7-8
CDR3: ASSKSKFTRKTYGYT

J: TRBJ2-4
V: TRBV27
CDR3: ASSPDGTRQNIQY

J: TRBJ1-2
V: TRBV6-2/TRBV6-3
CDR3: ASSRGYCIGKTYGYT

J: TRBJ1-4
V: TRBV2
CDR3: ASSDRQGIEKLF

J: TRBJ2-1
V: TRBV24-1
CDR3: ATRASSNEQF

J: TRBJ2-2
V: TRBV10-1
CDR3: ASRGQGATGELF

J: TRBJ2-6
V: TRBV3-1
CDR3: ASSQGLGYRSNVLT

J: TRBJ1-2
V: TRBV10-1
CDR3: ASSFAERSRKTYGYT

J: TRBJ1-2
V: TRBV6-2/TRBV6-3
CDR3: ASNDSLEPYGYT

J: TRBJ2-1
V: TRBV20-1
CDR3: SARQRGTSGYYNEQF

J: TRBJ2-5
V: TRBV5-1
CDR3: ASSPEGPYQETQY

J: TRBJ2-3
V: TRBV19
CDR3: ATRSTDTQY

J: TRBJ2-1
V: TRBV6-4
CDR3: ASSDGTSGTYNEQF

J: TRBJ1-5
V: TRBV20-1
CDR3: SAREGDQPQH

J: TRBJ1-1
V: TRBV29-1
CDR3: SVRTGGSTEAF

J: TRBJ1-2
V: TRBV7-9
CDR3: ASSCNSYHGKTYGYT

J: TRBJ2-5
V: TRBV7-6
CDR3: ASSPDQETQY

J: TRBJ2-3
V: TRBV21-1
CDR3: ASSKPPDGQGGARDTQY

J: TRBJ1-1
V: TRBV19
CDR3: ATRSRDRTTEAF

J: TRBJ2-7
V: TRBV6-2/TRBV6-3
CDR3: ASSRAGTVYEQY

J: TRBJ1-2
V: TRBV6-5
CDR3: ASSCHTSMRKTYGYT

J: TRBJ2-7
V: TRBV28
CDR3: ASSPLRGSSYEQY

J: TRBJ2-4
V: TRBV6-5
CDR3: ASKRTGLVDIQY

J: TRBJ1-2
V: TRBV6-6
CDR3: ASSFPIGGRKTYGYT

J: TRBJ1-2
V: TRBV16
CDR3: ASSSVKVVRKTYGYT

J: TRBJ1-2
V: TRBV4-1
CDR3: ASSQVSAGNYGYT

J: TRBJ1-1
V: TRBV18
CDR3: ASSPTEPNTEAF

J: TRBJ1-2
V: TRBV11-1
CDR3: ASSNADKAGKTYGYT